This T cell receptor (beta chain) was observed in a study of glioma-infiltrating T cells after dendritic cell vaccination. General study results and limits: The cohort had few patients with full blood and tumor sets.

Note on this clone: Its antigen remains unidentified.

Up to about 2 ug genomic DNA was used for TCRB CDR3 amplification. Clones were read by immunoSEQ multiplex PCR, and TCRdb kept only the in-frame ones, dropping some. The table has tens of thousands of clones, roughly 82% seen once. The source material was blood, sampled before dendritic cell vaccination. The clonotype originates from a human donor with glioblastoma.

CDR3 in amino acids: CASTVRRQVSNQPQHF. In nucleotides, the CDR3 is TGTGCCAGTACCGTTCGCCGACAGGTTAGCAATCAGCCCCAGCATTTT. The chain uses TRBV19 and TRBJ1-5; a possible D gene is TRBD1 (6 bases). The CDR3 length is 16 residues. CDR1 LNHDA and CDR2 SQIVND come from the germline V gene (reference sequence). Deletions cut 7 bases from V and 0 bases from J, with 16 bases between.